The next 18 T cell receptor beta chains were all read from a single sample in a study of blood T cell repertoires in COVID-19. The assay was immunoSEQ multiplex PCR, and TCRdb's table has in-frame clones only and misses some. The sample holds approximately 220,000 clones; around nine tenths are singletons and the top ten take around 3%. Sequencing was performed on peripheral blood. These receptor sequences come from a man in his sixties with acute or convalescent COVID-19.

DNA of the CDR3: TGTGCCAGCAGCAGCGCAGGGTTGGGCTCCACAGATACGCAGTATTTT. Its translation is CASSSAGLGSTDTQYF. This chain joins TRBV11-1 and TRBJ2-3; TRBD1 is a possible D gene (5 bases). Germline V gives CDR1 SGHAT, CDR2 FQDESV (reference sequence). The CDR3 spans 16 residues. V lost 5 bases, J lost 2 bases, and 17 bases lay in between.

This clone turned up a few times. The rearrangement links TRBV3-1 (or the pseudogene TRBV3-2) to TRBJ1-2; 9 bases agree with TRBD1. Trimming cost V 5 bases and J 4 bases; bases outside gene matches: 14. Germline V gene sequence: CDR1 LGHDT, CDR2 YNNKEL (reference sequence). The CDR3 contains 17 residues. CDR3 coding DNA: TGTGCCAGCAGCGGGCGGGAGGACAGGGGATATGCCTATGGCTACACCTTC. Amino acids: CASSGREDRGYAYGYTF.

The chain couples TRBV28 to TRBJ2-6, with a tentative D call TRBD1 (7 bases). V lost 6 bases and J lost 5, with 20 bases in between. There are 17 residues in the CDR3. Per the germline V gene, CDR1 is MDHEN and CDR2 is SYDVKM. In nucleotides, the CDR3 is TGTGCCAGCAGCAGGGGGGACAGAGTTTTAAGGGCCAACGTCCTGACTTTC. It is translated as CASSRGDRVLRANVLTF.

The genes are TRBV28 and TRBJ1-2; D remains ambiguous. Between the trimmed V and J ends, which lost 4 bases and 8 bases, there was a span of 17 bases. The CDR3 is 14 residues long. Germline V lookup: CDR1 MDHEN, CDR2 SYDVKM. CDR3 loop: CASSSFYELVGYTF. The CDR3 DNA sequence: TGTGCCAGCAGTTCCTTTTATGAATTAGTCGGCTACACCTTC.

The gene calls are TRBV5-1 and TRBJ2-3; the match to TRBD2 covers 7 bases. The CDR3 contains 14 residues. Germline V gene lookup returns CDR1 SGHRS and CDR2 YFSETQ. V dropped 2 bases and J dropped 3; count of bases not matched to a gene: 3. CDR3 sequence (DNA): TGCGCCAGCAGCTTAGGACTAGAGACAGATACGCAGTATTTT. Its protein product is CASSLGLETDTQYF.

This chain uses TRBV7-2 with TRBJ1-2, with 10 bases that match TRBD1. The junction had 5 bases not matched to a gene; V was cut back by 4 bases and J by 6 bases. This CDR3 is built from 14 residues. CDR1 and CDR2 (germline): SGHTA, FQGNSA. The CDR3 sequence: CASSSGQGPDGYTF. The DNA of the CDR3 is TGTGCCAGCAGCTCGGGACAGGGGCCGGATGGCTACACCTTC.

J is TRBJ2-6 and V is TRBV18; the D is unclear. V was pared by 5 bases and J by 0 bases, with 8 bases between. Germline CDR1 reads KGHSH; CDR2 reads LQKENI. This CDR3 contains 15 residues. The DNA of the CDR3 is TGTGCCAGCTCAGCGACGGGCTCTGGGGCCAACGTCCTGACTTTC. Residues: CASSATGSGANVLTF.

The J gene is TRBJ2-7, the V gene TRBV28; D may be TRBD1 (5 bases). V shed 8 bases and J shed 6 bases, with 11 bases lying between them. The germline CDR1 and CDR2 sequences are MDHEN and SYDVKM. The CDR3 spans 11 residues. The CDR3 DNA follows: TGTGCCAGCTGGGGCGTACGCGAGCAGTACTTC. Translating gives CASWGVREQYF.

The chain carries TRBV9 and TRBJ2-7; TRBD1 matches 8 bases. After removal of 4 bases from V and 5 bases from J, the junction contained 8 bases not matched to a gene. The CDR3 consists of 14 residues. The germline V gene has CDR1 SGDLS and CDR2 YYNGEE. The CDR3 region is CASSPRGQVHEQYF. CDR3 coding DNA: TGTGCCAGCAGCCCTAGGGGACAGGTTCACGAGCAGTACTTC.

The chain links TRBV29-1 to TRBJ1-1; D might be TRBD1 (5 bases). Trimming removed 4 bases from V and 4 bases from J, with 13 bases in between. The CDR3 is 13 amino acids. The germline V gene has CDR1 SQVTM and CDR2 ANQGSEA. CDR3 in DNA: TGCAGCGTTGGCGGGGGTCGGGTCACTGAAGCTTTCTTT. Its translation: CSVGGGRVTEAFF.

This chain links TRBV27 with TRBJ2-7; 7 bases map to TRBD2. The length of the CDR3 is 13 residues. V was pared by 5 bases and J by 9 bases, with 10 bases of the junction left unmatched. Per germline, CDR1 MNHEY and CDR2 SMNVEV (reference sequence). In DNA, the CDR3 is TGTGCCAGCAGTCCAACCAGGCTAGCGGCGCAGTACTTC. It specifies CASSPTRLAAQYF.

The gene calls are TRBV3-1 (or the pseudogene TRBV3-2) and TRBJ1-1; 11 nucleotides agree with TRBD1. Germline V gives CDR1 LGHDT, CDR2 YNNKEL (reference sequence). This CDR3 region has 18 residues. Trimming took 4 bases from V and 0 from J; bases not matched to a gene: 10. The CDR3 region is CASSLLVAGQGVNTEAFF. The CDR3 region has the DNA TGTGCCAGCAGCCTTCTCGTGGCGGGACAGGGGGTGAACACTGAAGCTTTCTTT.

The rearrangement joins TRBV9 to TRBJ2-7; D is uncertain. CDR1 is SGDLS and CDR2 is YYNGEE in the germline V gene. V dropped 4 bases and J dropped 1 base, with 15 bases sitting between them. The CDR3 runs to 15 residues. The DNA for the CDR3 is TGTGCCAGCAGCCCCGGCGGCGACGAATCCTACGAGCAGTACTTC. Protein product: CASSPGGDESYEQYF.

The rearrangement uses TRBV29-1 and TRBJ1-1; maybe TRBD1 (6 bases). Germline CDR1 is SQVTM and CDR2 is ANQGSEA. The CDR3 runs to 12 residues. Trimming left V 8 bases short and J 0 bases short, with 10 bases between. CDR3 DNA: TGCAGCCGGGGGGCAATGAACACTGAAGCTTTCTTT. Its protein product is CSRGAMNTEAFF.

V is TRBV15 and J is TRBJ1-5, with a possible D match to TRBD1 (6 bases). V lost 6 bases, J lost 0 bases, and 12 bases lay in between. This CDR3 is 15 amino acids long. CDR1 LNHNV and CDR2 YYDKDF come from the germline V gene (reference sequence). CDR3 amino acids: CATRNRAASNQPQHF. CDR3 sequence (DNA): TGTGCCACCAGAAACAGGGCAGCTAGCAATCAGCCCCAGCATTTT.

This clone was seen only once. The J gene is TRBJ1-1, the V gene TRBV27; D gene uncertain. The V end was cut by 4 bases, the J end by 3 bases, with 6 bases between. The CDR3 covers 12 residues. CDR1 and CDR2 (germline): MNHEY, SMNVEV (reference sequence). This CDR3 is CASSSRDTEAFF. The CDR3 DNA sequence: TGTGCCAGCAGTTCTCGGGACACTGAAGCTTTCTTT.

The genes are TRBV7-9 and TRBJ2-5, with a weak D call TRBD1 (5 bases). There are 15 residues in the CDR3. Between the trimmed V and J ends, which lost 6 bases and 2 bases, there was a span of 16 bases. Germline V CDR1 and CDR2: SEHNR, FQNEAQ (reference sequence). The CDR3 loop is CASRPGAARQETQYF. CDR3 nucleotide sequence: TGTGCCAGCAGACCTGGGGCAGCCAGACAAGAGACCCAGTACTTC.

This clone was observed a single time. DNA of the CDR3: TGTGCCAGCAGCCGGACAGAATATAATTCACCCCTCCACTTT. Translating it yields CASSRTEYNSPLHF. This sequence joins TRBV7-2 and TRBJ1-6; the D gene is possibly TRBD1 (6 bases). The V end lost 5 bases, the J end lost 4 bases, and 9 bases lay between the germline ends. The germline gives CDR1 SGHTA, CDR2 FQGNSA. The CDR3 covers 14 residues.